This TCR beta chain was identified during a study of T-cell reconstitution after alpha-beta-depleted transplantation in children. Study results and limitations: Surviving recipient T cells and intrathymic progenitors accounted for some patients' high TCRbeta diversity at day 60. T-cell counts and diversity at one year post-transplant came mainly from newly produced T cells. It was reported that alpha-beta T cells came from several hundred expanded graft clones (about two months after transplant).

This clonotype appeared many times. Antigen specificity is unknown. This CDR3 comprises 17 residues. V was pared by 0 bases and J by 0 bases, with 13 bases between. Germline CDR1 is SGHRS and CDR2 is YFSETQ. Preparation of the TCRbeta library used unique molecular identifiers. TCRdb ran MiXCR on the PCR reads and lists one entry per CDR3 protein. The profile shows 550,000 to 800,000 distinct CDR3 sequences, 13% of them singletons. The TCR originated in a girl aged 2 to 10 with congenital amegakaryocytic thrombocytopenia, due to receive a stem cell transplant. J is TRBJ1-3 and V is TRBV5-1; no clear D. Sample: PBMCs, taken before TCRalphabeta/CD19-depleted stem cell transplant. The CDR3 nucleotides are TGCGCCAGCAGCTTGGCCACGGCGAAATTCTCTGGAAACACCATATATTTT. Translation: CASSLATAKFSGNTIYF.